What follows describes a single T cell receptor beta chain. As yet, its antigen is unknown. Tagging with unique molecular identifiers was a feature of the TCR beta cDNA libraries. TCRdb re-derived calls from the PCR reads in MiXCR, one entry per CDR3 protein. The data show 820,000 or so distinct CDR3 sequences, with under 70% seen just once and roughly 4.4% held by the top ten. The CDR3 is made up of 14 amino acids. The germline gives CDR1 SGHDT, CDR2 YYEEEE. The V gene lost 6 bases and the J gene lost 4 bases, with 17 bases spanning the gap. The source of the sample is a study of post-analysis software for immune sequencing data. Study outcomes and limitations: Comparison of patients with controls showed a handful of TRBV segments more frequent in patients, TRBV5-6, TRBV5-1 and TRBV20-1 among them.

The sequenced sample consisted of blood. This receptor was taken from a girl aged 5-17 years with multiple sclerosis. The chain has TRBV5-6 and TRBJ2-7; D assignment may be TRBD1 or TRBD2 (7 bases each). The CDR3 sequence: CASNGGTVWYEQYF. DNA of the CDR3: TGTGCCAGCAACGGGGGGACAGTATGGTACGAGCAGTACTTC.